This TCR beta chain was recorded in a study of T-cell memory formation after mild COVID-19. This clonotype was counted a few times. Its antigen is as yet unknown. General study results and limits: Clones contracting over day 15 to 85 were CD4/CD8 balanced, with later expanders leaning CD4+. Pre-infection memory harbored some responding clones, suggesting cross-reactive memory joined. Contracting CD4+ clones were located mainly in CM and EM, and CD8+ clones in EMRA.

Via MiXCR, TCRdb re-called the 5' RACE reads, giving one row per CDR3 protein. The sample shows about 350,000 distinct CDR3 sequences, roughly 14% of them seen only once. The ends were cut back, 3 bases at V and 6 bases at J, with 18 bases in the middle. Germline loops: CDR1 LGHNA, CDR2 YSLEER. This CDR3 contains 17 residues. The specimen was PBMCs or a T cell subset sorted from them (not recorded which). This chain links TRBV4-3 with TRBJ1-6; D may be TRBD1 (6 bases). The TCR originated in a man younger than 30 who had mild COVID-19 (a few samples of this study predate the infection). Cell type and time point are not known. The CDR3 region is CASSQLATDRSNSPLHF. CDR3 sequence (DNA): TGCGCCAGCAGCCAGCTCGCCACCGACAGGAGTAATTCACCCCTCCACTTT.